This T cell receptor beta chain was sequenced during a study of cytomegalovirus exposure and HLA in healthy donors. Vbeta (60) and Jbeta (13) primers were used in the PCR. Clones were sequenced by immunoSEQ multiplex PCR, and TCRdb holds only the in-frame ones, with some missing. The table has some 120,000 clones, 10% to 13% seen once. The CDR3 loop spans 15 amino acids. V was trimmed by 6 bases and J by 3 bases, leaving 12 bases between them. The germline V gene encodes CDR1 MGHDK and CDR2 SYGVNS. Study observations and caveats: Cytomegalovirus association was assigned to some 160 TCR beta chains. Presence/absence comparisons presumed near-even sequencing depth among donors.

This clone was found many times. What it binds is not known. This same CDR3 is encoded by further DNA sequences in the sample. Sequences were obtained from PBMCs. The genes are TRBV25-1 and TRBJ2-6; D is ambiguous. The TCR sequence derives from a woman under 30 in good health and CMV-seropositive. Here the CDR3 reads CASRPGPSGANVLTF. The CDR3 region has the DNA TGTGCCAGCAGGCCTGGGCCAAGTGGGGCCAACGTCCTGACTTTC.